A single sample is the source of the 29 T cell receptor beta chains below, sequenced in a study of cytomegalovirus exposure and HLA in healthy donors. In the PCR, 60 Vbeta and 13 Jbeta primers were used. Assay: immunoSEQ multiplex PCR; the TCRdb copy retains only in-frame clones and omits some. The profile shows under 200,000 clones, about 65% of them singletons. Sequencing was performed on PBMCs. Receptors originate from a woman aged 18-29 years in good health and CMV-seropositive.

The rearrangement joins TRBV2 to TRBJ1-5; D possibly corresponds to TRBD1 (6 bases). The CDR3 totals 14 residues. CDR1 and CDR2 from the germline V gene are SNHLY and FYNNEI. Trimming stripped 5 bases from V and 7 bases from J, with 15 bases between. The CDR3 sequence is CASSSQGSGQPQHF. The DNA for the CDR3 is TGTGCCAGCAGTTCCCAGGGGTCAGGCCAGCCCCAGCATTTT.

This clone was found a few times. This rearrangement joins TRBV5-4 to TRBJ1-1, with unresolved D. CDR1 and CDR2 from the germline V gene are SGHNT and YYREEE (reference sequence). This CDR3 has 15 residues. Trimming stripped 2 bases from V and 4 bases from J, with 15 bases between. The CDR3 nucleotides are TGTGCCAGCAGCTTTTCAGCGTCGGTTCCCACTGAAGCTTTCTTT. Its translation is CASSFSASVPTEAFF.

In nucleotides, the CDR3 is TGTGCCACCATGGGGGCCCTCCTCCATGGCTACACCTTC. It specifies CATMGALLHGYTF. The chain combines TRBV6-5 with TRBJ1-2, with a possible D match to TRBD1 (6 bases). Trimming left V 10 bases short and J 6 bases short, with 18 bases between. The CDR3 contains 13 residues. From germline, CDR1 is MNHEY and CDR2 SVGAGI.

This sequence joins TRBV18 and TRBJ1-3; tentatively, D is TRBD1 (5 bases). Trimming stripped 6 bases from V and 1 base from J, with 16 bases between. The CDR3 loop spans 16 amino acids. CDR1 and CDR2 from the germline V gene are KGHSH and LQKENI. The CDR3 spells CASSPTTGGSGNTIYF. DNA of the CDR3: TGTGCCAGCTCTCCTACCACGGGGGGTTCTGGAAACACCATATATTTT.

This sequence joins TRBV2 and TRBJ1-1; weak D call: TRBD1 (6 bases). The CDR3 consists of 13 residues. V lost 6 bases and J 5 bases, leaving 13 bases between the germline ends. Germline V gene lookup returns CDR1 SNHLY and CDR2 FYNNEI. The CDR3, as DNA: TGTGCCAGCAGGTACAGGGATCGTACTGAAGCTTTCTTT. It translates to CASRYRDRTEAFF.

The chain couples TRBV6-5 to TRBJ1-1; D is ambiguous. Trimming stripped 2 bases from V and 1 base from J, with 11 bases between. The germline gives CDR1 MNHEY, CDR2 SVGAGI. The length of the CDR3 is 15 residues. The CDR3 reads CASSYPGLPNTEAFF. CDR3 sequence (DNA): TGTGCCAGCAGTTACCCGGGTCTGCCGAACACTGAAGCTTTCTTT.

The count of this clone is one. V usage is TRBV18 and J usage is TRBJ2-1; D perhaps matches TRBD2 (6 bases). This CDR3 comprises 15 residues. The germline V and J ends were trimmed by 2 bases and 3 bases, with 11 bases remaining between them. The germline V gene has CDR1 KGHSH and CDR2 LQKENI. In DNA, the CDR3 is TGTGCCAGCTCACCATGGGACTTAAACTACAATGAGCAGTTCTTC. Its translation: CASSPWDLNYNEQFF.

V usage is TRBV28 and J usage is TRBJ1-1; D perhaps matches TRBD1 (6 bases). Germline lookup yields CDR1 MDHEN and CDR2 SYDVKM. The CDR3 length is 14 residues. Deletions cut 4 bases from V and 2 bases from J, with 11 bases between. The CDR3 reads CASSWDTSNTEAFF. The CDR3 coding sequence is TGTGCCAGCAGTTGGGACACAAGCAACACTGAAGCTTTCTTT.

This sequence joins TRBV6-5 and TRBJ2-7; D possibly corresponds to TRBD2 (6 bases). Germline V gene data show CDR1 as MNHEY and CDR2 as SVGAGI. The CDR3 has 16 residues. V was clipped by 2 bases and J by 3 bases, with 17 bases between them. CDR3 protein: CASSYTVTGRSYEQYF. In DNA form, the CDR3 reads TGTGCCAGCAGTTACACGGTAACGGGGAGGAGCTACGAGCAGTACTTC.

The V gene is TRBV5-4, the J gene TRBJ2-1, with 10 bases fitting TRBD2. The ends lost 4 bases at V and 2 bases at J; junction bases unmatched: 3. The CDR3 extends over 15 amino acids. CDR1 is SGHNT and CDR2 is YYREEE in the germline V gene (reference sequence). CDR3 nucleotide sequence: TGTGCCAGCAGCGGACTAGCGGAGGCCTACAATGAGCAGTTCTTC. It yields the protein CASSGLAEAYNEQFF.

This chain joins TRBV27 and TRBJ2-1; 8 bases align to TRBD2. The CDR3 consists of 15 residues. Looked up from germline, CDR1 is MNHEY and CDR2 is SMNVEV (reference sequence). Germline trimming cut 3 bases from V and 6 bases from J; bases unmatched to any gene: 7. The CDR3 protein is CASSFVIAGRNEQFF. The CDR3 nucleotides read TGTGCCAGCAGTTTCGTGATAGCGGGGCGCAATGAGCAGTTCTTC.

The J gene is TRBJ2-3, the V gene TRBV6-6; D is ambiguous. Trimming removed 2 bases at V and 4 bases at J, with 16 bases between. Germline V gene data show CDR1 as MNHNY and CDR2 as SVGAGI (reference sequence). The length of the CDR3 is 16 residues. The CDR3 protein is CASSYPVDGPADTQYF. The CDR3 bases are TGTGCCAGCAGTTACCCAGTAGATGGGCCCGCAGATACGCAGTATTTT.

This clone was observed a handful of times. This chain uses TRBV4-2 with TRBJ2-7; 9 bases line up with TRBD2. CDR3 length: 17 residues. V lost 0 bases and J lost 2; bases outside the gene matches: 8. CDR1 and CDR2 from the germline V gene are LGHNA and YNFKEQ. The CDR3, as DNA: TGTGCCAGCAGCCAAGATGGGCGGGGGGGGCCCACCTACGAGCAGTACTTC. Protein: CASSQDGRGGPTYEQYF.

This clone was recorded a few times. The CDR3 is CASSARTGGRTEAFF. The CDR3 bases are TGTGCCAGCAGTGCCCGGACAGGGGGGAGGACTGAAGCTTTCTTT. This chain uses TRBV6-1 with TRBJ1-1, with TRBD1 matching 10 bases. The ends lost 4 bases at V and 5 bases at J; junction bases unmatched: 7. The CDR3 spans 15 residues. Germline assignment: CDR1 MNHNS and CDR2 SASEGT.

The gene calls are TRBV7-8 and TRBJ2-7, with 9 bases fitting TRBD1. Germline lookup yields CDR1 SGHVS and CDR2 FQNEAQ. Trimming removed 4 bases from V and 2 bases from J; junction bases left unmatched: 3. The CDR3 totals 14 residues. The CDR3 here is CASSSGQGTYEQYF. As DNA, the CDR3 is TGTGCCAGCAGCTCGGGACAGGGAACCTACGAGCAGTACTTC.

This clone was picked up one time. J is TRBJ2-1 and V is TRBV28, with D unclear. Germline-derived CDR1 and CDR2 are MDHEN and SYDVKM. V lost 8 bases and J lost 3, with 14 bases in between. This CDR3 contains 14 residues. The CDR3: CASLSSPYYNEQFF. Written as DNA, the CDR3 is TGTGCCAGCCTAAGTTCTCCTTACTACAATGAGCAGTTCTTC. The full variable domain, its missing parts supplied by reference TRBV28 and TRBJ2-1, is DVKVTQSSRYLVKRTGEKVFLECVQDMDHENMFWYRQDPGLGLRLIYFSYDVKMKEKGDIPEGYSVSREKKERFSLILESASTNQTSMYLCASLSSPYYNEQFFGPGTRLTVL.

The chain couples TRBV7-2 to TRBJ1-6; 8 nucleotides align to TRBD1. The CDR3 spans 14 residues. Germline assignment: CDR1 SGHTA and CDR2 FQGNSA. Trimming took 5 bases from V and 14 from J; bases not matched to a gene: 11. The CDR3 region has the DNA TGTGCCAGCAGCGCACAGGGGGAAGGTGGGTCCCTCCACTTT. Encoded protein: CASSAQGEGGSLHF.

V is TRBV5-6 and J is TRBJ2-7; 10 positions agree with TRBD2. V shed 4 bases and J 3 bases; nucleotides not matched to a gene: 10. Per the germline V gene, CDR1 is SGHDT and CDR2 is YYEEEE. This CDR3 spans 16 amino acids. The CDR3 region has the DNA TGTGCCAGCAGCGTAGAAGCGGGAGGGCCAGTCTACGAGCAGTACTTC. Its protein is CASSVEAGGPVYEQYF.

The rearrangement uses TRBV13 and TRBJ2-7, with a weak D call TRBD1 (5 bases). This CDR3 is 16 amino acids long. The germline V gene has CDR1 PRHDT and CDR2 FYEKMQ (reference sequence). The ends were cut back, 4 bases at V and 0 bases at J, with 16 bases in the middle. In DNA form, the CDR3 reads TGTGCCAGCAGCTCCCCAACTCAGGGCACCTCCTACGAGCAGTACTTC. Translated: CASSSPTQGTSYEQYF. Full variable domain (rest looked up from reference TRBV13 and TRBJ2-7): AAGVIQSPRHLIKEKRETATLKCYPIPRHDTVYWYQQGPGQDPQFLISFYEKMQSDKGSIPDRFSAQQFSDYHSELNMSSLELGDSALYFCASSSPTQGTSYEQYFGPGTRLTVT.

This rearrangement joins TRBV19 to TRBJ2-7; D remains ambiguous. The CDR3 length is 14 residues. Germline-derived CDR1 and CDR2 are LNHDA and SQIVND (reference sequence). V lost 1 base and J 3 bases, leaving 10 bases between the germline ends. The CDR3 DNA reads TGTGCCAGTAGTATAGTTGCAGGATACTACGAGCAGTACTTC. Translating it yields CASSIVAGYYEQYF.

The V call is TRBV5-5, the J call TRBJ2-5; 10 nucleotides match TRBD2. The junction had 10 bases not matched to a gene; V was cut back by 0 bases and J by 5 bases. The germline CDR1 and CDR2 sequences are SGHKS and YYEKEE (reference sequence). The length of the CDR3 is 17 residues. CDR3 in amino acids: CASSLVPSGGVRETQYF. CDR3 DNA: TGTGCCAGCAGCTTGGTCCCCAGCGGGGGGGTCAGGGAGACCCAGTACTTC.

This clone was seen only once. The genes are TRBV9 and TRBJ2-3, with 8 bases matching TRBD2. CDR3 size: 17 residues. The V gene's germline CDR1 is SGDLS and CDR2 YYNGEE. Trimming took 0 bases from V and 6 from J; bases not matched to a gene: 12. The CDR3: CASSVATGTRSTDTQYF. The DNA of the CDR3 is TGTGCCAGCAGCGTAGCTACTGGGACTAGATCTACGGATACGCAGTATTTT.

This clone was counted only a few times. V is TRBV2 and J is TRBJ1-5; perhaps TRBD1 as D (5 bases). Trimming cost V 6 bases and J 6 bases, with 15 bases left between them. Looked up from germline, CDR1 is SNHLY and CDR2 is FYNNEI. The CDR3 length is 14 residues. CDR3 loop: CASSETNRIQPQHF. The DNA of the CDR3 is TGTGCCAGCAGCGAAACAAACAGGATTCAGCCCCAGCATTTT.

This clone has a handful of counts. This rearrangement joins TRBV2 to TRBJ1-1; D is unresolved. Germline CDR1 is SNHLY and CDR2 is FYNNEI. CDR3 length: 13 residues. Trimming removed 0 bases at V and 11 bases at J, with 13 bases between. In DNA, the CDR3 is TGTGCCAGCAGTGAAGCGCTTGCCGTCCGGGCTTTCTTT. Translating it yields CASSEALAVRAFF.

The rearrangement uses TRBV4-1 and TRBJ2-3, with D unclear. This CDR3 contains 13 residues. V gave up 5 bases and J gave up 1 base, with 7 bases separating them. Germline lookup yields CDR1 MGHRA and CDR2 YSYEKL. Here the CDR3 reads CASSKQGTDTQYF. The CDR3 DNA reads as TGCGCCAGCAGCAAGCAGGGCACAGATACGCAGTATTTT.

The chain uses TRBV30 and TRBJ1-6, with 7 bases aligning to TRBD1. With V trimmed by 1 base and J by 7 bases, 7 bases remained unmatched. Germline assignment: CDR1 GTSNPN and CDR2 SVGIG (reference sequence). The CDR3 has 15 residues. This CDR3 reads CAWSASGQLNSPLHF. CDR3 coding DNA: TGTGCCTGGAGTGCATCGGGACAGTTGAATTCACCCCTCCACTTT.

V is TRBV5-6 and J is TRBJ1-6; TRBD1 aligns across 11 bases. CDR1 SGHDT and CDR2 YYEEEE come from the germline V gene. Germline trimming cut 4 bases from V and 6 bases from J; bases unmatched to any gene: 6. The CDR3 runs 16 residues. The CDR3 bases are TGTGCCAGCAGCCTGGACAGGGGGCTTGGTAATTCACCCCTCCACTTT. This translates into CASSLDRGLGNSPLHF.

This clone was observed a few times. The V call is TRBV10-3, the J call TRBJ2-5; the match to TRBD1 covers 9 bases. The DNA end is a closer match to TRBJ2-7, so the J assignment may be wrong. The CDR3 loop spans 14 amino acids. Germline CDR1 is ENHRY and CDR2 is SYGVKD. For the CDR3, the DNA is TGTGCCATTCTCGGACAGGGGAGCTCCTACGAGCAGTACTTC. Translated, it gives CAILGQGSSYEQYF.

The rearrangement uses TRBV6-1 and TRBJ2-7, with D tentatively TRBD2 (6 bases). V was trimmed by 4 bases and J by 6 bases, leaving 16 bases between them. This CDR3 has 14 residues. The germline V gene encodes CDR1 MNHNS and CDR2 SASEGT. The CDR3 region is CASSAQSGRREQYF. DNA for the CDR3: TGTGCCAGCAGTGCTCAGAGCGGGCGCCGCGAGCAGTACTTC.